A single sample gave rise to the 29 T cell receptor beta chains below, sequenced in a study of radiotherapy plus CTLA-4 blockade in lung cancer. Measured with immunoSEQ multiplex PCR; TCRdb has only the in-frame clones, and not every one. The profile shows about 28,000 clones, 60% to 80% of them singletons. The sequencing here drew on peripheral blood, taken from a patient treated with radiotherapy plus ipilimumab. The receptors were gathered from a human donor with non-small cell lung cancer who had stable disease on radiotherapy plus ipilimumab.

In this sample, this clone turned up once. The chain employs TRBV5-6 and TRBJ2-7; 8 positions agree with TRBD1. The V segment lost 0 bases and the J segment 4 bases; nucleotides outside the gene matches: 6. Looked up from germline, CDR1 is SGHDT and CDR2 is YYEEEE. The CDR3 contains 15 residues. CDR3 region: CASSLGKTGGYEQYF. As DNA, the CDR3 is TGTGCCAGCAGCTTGGGGAAAACAGGGGGGTACGAGCAGTACTTC.

This clone occurred a few times. The chain is built from TRBV19 and TRBJ1-2; 8 bases are a match to TRBD1. After removal of 7 bases from V and 4 bases from J, the junction contained 8 bases not matched to a gene. CDR1 LNHDA and CDR2 SQIVND come from the germline V gene (reference sequence). This CDR3 comprises 14 residues. CDR3 protein: CASTGQGTTYGYTF. The CDR3 nucleotides are TGTGCCAGTACCGGACAGGGCACCACCTATGGCTACACCTTC.

The chain links TRBV4-3 to TRBJ2-7, with D uncertain. Germline lookup yields CDR1 LGHNA and CDR2 YSLEER. The CDR3 sequence is 13 residues long. Trimming left V 0 bases short and J 6 bases short, with 9 bases between. The CDR3 DNA is TGCGCCAGCAGCCAAGAGGCTTGGGGCGAGCAGTACTTC. Residues: CASSQEAWGEQYF.

In its sample, this clone was seen once. CDR3 sequence: CASSLTSSNQPQHF. The CDR3 nucleotides read TGTGCCAGCAGCCTAACTAGTAGCAATCAGCCCCAGCATTTT. The chain employs TRBV6-5 and TRBJ1-5; D unclear. Trimming cost V 6 bases and J 0 bases, with 9 bases left between them. Germline CDR1 and CDR2: MNHEY and SVGAGI. The CDR3 extends over 14 amino acids.

The chain combines TRBV28 with TRBJ2-2; D unresolved. The V end was cut by 4 bases, the J end by 4 bases, with 19 bases between. Germline V gene lookup returns CDR1 MDHEN and CDR2 SYDVKM. CDR3 length: 17 amino acids. In DNA form, the CDR3 reads TGTGCCAGCAGTTCCCTCCCGACGGGTCCGGGCACCGGGGAGCTGTTTTTT. Amino acid sequence: CASSSLPTGPGTGELFF.

The chain links TRBV27 to TRBJ2-1, with a tentative D call TRBD1 (6 bases). Trimming stripped 5 bases from V and 10 bases from J, with 12 bases between. CDR3 length equals 12 residues. The germline gives CDR1 MNHEY, CDR2 SMNVEV (reference sequence). CDR3 coding DNA: TGTGCCAGCAGTCGGACAGATAAGGAGCAGTTCTTC. Protein product: CASSRTDKEQFF.

The V and J genes are TRBV5-4 and TRBJ1-2, with a possible D match to TRBD1 (5 bases). Trimming removed 0 bases at V and 1 base at J, with 10 bases between. The CDR3 has 15 amino acids. Germline values: CDR1 SGHNT, CDR2 YYREEE (reference sequence). DNA for the CDR3: TGTGCCAGCAGCTTGGCAGGGCTAGATAACTATGGCTACACCTTC. This codes for CASSLAGLDNYGYTF.

This clone was detected once. J is TRBJ1-4 and V is TRBV4-3, with D perhaps TRBD1 (5 bases). The CDR3 totals 17 residues. CDR1 and CDR2 from the germline V gene are LGHNA and YSLEER. V was cut by 2 bases and J by 3 bases, with 16 bases left in between. CDR3 sequence: CASSQSGPGTPNEKLFF. The CDR3, as DNA: TGCGCCAGCAGCCAAAGTGGGCCCGGGACCCCTAATGAAAAACTGTTTTTT.

This clone was counted between two and nine times. The chain's CDR3 is CASSYSSQPQHF. CDR3 in DNA: TGTGCCAGCAGTTACTCGAGTCAGCCCCAGCATTTT. This chain joins TRBV6-5 and TRBJ1-5; D call uncertain. The length of the CDR3 is 12 residues. Germline CDR1 MNHEY, CDR2 SVGAGI. V shed 0 bases and J shed 6 bases, with 3 bases lying between them.

The rearrangement joins TRBV30 to TRBJ1-2, with D possibly being TRBD1 (6 bases). This CDR3 is 14 amino acids long. CDR1 and CDR2 from the germline V gene are GTSNPN and SVGIG (reference sequence). Trimming shortened V by 2 bases and J by 2 bases, and 12 bases separated the two germline ends. CDR3 loop: CAWSTGQTNYGYTF. The CDR3, as DNA: TGTGCCTGGAGTACGGGACAAACGAACTATGGCTACACCTTC.

The chain joins TRBV2 to TRBJ1-2, with TRBD1 as a possible D gene (5 bases). CDR3 size: 14 residues. With 7 bases removed from V and 6 bases from J, the gap between germline ends came to 18 bases. The germline gives CDR1 SNHLY, CDR2 FYNNEI. This CDR3 reads CASNPTRVPDGYTF. The CDR3 region has the DNA TGTGCCAGCAACCCGACCAGGGTTCCAGATGGCTACACCTTC.

V gene TRBV5-1 combines with J gene TRBJ1-3, with D tentatively TRBD1 (5 bases). The CDR3 is 15 residues long. The V end was cut by 3 bases, the J end by 4 bases, with 14 bases between. CDR1 is SGHRS and CDR2 is YFSETQ in the germline V gene. The CDR3 sequence is CASSSHGGAGNTIYF. The CDR3 nucleotides read TGCGCCAGCAGCTCCCACGGGGGTGCGGGAAACACCATATATTTT.

This sequence joins TRBV5-6 and TRBJ1-5; D is possibly TRBD1 (6 bases). Per the germline V gene, CDR1 is SGHDT and CDR2 is YYEEEE. With 3 bases removed from V and 1 base from J, the gap between germline ends came to 8 bases. This CDR3 contains 14 residues. CDR3 residues: CASSSQGSNQPQHF. For the CDR3, the DNA is TGTGCCAGCAGCTCACAGGGAAGCAATCAGCCCCAGCATTTT.

V usage is TRBV9 and J usage is TRBJ2-1; D is undetermined. Trimming took 6 bases from V and 7 from J, leaving 14 bases between them. The CDR3 contains 13 residues. Germline V CDR1 and CDR2: SGDLS, YYNGEE. Here the CDR3 reads CASTAPLKNEQFF. For the CDR3, the DNA is TGTGCCAGCACGGCCCCCCTGAAAAATGAGCAGTTCTTC.

The chain has TRBV27 and TRBJ2-5, with 7 bases fitting TRBD2. Germline V CDR1 and CDR2: MNHEY, SMNVEV (reference sequence). This CDR3 comprises 14 residues. Trimming took 3 bases from V and 2 from J; bases not matched to a gene: 3. The CDR3 is CASSFRLAQETQYF. DNA for the CDR3: TGTGCCAGCAGTTTTCGACTAGCACAAGAGACCCAGTACTTC.

This clone was detected only once. The rearrangement uses TRBV10-3 and TRBJ2-3, with a weak D call TRBD2 (5 bases). Germline-derived CDR1 and CDR2 are ENHRY and SYGVKD. The CDR3 consists of 14 residues. Trimming left V 6 bases short and J 0 bases short, with 10 bases between. The CDR3 bases are TGTGCCATCAGCTCCGAGGGCAGCACAGATACGCAGTATTTT. Amino acid sequence: CAISSEGSTDTQYF.

The gene calls are TRBV7-9 and TRBJ2-1; 10 bases match TRBD2. This CDR3 comprises 15 residues. V gave up 2 bases and J gave up 10 bases; unmatched junction bases: 8. Germline lookup yields CDR1 SEHNR and CDR2 FQNEAQ (reference sequence). CDR3 loop: CASSLQRGGLGEQFF. In nucleotides, the CDR3 is TGTGCCAGCAGCTTACAGCGGGGGGGCCTAGGAGAGCAGTTCTTC.

The rearrangement joins TRBV19 to TRBJ2-5; D possibly corresponds to TRBD2 (6 bases). Looked up from germline, CDR1 is LNHDA and CDR2 is SQIVND (reference sequence). V lost 8 bases and J 3 bases, leaving 16 bases between the germline ends. The CDR3 totals 14 residues. The chain's CDR3 is CASGNQGGKETQYF. CDR3 nucleotide sequence: TGTGCCAGTGGGAACCAGGGCGGGAAAGAGACCCAGTACTTC. Full variable domain (missing parts from reference TRBV19 and TRBJ2-5): DGGITQSPKYLFRKEGQNVTLSCEQNLNHDAMYWYRQDPGQGLRLIYYSQIVNDFQKGDIAEGYSVSREKKESFPLTVTSAQKNPTAFYLCASGNQGGKETQYFGPGTRLLVL.

This clone turned up a few times. The chain combines TRBV6-5 with TRBJ1-1, with D possibly matching TRBD1 (5 bases). V shed 2 bases and J shed 3 bases, with 16 bases lying between them. CDR1 is MNHEY, CDR2 SVGAGI, per germline. There are 16 residues in the CDR3. The DNA of the CDR3 is TGTGCCAGCAGTTACCTGAGGACAAGGCTTGACACTGAAGCTTTCTTT. It specifies CASSYLRTRLDTEAFF.

The table lists this clone with a few counts. The same CDR3 also results from other DNA sequences found in this sample. The DNA of the CDR3 is TGTGCCAGCAGTGAACCAGTGATAAACACTGAAGCTTTCTTT. Its translation: CASSEPVINTEAFF. The chain uses TRBV6-1 and TRBJ1-1; D gene unclear. Trimming left V 2 bases short and J 2 bases short, with 9 bases between. The CDR3 contains 14 residues. Per the germline V gene, CDR1 is MNHNS and CDR2 is SASEGT.

The V gene is TRBV2, the J gene TRBJ1-1; D is undetermined. Between the trimmed V and J ends, which lost 6 bases and 8 bases, there was a span of 10 bases. Germline values: CDR1 SNHLY, CDR2 FYNNEI. The CDR3 loop spans 11 amino acids. Here the CDR3 DNA reads TGTGCCAGCAGGCGAAGGGAGGAAGCTTTCTTT. Its translation is CASRRREEAFF.

This sequence joins TRBV9 and TRBJ1-1, with 9 bases lining up with TRBD1. The CDR3 has 18 residues. The V gene end was trimmed by 4 bases and the J gene end by 0 bases; junction bases not matched to a gene: 13. Germline lookup yields CDR1 SGDLS and CDR2 YYNGEE. DNA for the CDR3: TGTGCCAGCAGCTTTACAGGGGGCGCGGGTGCCATGAACACTGAAGCTTTCTTT. The encoded protein is CASSFTGGAGAMNTEAFF.

This clone was counted only a few times. The chain has TRBV2 and TRBJ2-7; 12 bases align to TRBD2. V was clipped by 10 bases and J by 2 bases; unmatched bases: 12. In germline, CDR1 is SNHLY, CDR2 FYNNEI. The CDR3 spans 16 residues. The CDR3 protein is CATAPELAGGPYEQYV. CDR3 in DNA: TGTGCCACCGCACCCGAACTAGCGGGGGGCCCCTACGAGCAGTACGTC.

The J gene is TRBJ2-5, the V gene TRBV5-6; D remains ambiguous. The V gene's germline CDR1 is SGHDT and CDR2 YYEEEE. The length of the CDR3 is 17 residues. Trimming pared 4 bases from V and 1 base from J, leaving 20 bases between. The CDR3 loop is CASSPIPVQVFQETQYF. The CDR3 DNA sequence: TGTGCCAGCAGCCCAATACCTGTGCAGGTTTTCCAAGAGACCCAGTACTTC.

The rearrangement joins TRBV6-1 to TRBJ1-5, with 8 bases lining up with TRBD1. Trimming at V came to 4 bases and at J to 7 bases, leaving 3 bases not matched to a gene. The CDR3 runs 13 residues. Germline V lookup: CDR1 MNHNS, CDR2 SASEGT. The CDR3 reads CASSGQGRQPQHF. DNA for the CDR3: TGTGCCAGCAGTGGACAGGGGCGGCAGCCCCAGCATTTT.

The rearrangement joins TRBV19 to TRBJ1-2, with TRBD1 matching 7 bases. The CDR3 loop spans 13 amino acids. Per the germline V gene, CDR1 is LNHDA and CDR2 is SQIVND (reference sequence). J lost 4 bases, V lost 4 bases, and 3 bases had no gene match. The CDR3 loop is CASSRQGSYGYTF. The CDR3 nucleotides read TGTGCCAGTAGTAGACAGGGATCCTATGGCTACACCTTC.

The chain recombines TRBV28 with TRBJ1-3, with D possibly being TRBD1 (6 bases). The CDR3 consists of 14 residues. Germline CDR1 reads MDHEN; CDR2 reads SYDVKM. The V gene lost 5 bases and the J gene lost 1 base, with 9 bases spanning the gap. Written as DNA, the CDR3 is TGTGCCAGCAGTGCCGGGACATCTGGAAACACCATATATTTT. Its protein is CASSAGTSGNTIYF.

A note on this clone: At the DNA level, this CDR3 is encoded by other sequences in the same sample as well. This sequence joins TRBV4-3 and TRBJ1-5; D not resolved. Trimming took off 0 bases at V and 7 bases at J, with 7 bases between the two ends. CDR1 and CDR2 from the germline V gene are LGHNA and YSLEER. The CDR3 is 13 residues long. This CDR3 reads CASSQEIEQPQHF. The CDR3 DNA follows: TGCGCCAGCAGCCAAGAAATAGAACAGCCCCAGCATTTT.

This chain joins TRBV5-5 and TRBJ1-2, with D hard to call. The CDR3 runs 14 residues. Per germline, CDR1 SGHKS and CDR2 YYEKEE (reference sequence). V was clipped by 0 bases and J by 5 bases, with 11 bases between them. The CDR3: CASSLDPGRYGYTF. Written as DNA, the CDR3 is TGTGCCAGCAGCTTGGATCCAGGTCGGTATGGCTACACCTTC. Full variable domain (missing parts from reference TRBV5-5 and TRBJ1-2): DAGVTQSPTHLIKTRGQQVTLRCSPISGHKSVSWYQQVLGQGPQFIFQYYEKEERGRGNFPDRFSARQFPNYSSELNVNALLLGDSALYLCASSLDPGRYGYTFGSGTRLTVV.